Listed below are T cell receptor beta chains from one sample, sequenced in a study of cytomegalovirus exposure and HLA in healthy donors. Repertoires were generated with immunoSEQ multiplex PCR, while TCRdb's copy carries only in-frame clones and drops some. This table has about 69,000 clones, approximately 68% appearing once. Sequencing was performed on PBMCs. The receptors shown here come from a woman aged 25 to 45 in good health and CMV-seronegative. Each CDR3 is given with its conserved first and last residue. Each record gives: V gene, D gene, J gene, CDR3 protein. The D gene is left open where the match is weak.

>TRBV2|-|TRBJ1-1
CASSEQRPSNTEAFF
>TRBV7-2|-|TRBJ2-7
CASSRAREPYEQYF
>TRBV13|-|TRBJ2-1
CASSLIPASWNEQFF
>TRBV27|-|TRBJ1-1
CASSRPLREAFF
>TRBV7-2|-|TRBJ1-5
CASSPRPGNGNQPQHF
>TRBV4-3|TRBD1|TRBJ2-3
CASSHNDRGTDTQYF
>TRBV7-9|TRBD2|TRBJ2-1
CASSSPTSGGAYEQFF
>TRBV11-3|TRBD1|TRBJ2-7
CASSLGDRPSYEQYF
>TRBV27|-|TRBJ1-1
CASRETGTRVGAFF
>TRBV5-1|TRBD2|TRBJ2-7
CASSLEAGATYEQYF
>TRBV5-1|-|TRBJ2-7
CASSLGNGWQRLDEQYF
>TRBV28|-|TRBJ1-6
CASSLGGPRSPLHF
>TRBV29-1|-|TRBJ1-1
CSVALEGTEAFF
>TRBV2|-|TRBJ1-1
CASRLDMNTEAFF
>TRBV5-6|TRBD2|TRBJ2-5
CASSLGRGLVPQYF
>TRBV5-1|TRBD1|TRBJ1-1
CASKLIGTGRYTEAFF
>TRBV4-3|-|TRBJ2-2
CASSRLPGDAGELFF
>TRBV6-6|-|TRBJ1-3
CASSLGSGNTIYF
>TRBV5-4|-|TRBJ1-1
CASSLGGPGTEAFF
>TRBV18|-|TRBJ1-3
CASSPPLRGLSGNTIYF